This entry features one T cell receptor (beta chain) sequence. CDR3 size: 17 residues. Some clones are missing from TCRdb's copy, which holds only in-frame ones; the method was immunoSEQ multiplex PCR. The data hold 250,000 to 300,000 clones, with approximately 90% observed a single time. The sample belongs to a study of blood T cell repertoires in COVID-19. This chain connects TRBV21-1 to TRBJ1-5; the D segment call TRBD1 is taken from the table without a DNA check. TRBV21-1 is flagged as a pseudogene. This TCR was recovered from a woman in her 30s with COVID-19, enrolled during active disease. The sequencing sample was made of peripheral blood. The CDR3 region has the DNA TGTGCCAGCAGCAACACCCTGGGACAGGGTGGTTTTCAGCCCCAGCATTTT. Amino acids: CASSNTLGQGGFQPQHF.